This T cell receptor (beta chain) was recovered during a study of early T cells in non-severe SARS-CoV-2 infection. This clonotype occurred many times. One entry per CDR3 protein, called by TCRdb with MiXCR from the 5' RACE reads. The table records 45,000 or so distinct CDR3 sequences, 11% of them present only once. Trimming cost V 6 bases and J 0 bases; bases outside gene matches: 9. The CDR3 is made up of 15 amino acids. Germline loops: CDR1 SQVTM, CDR2 ANQGSEA. Sequencing was carried out using whole blood. The sequence derives from an adult who was a healthcare worker with PCR-confirmed SARS-CoV-2 infection or an uninfected control (not recorded which). The V call is TRBV29-1, the J call TRBJ2-7, with 9 bases identical to TRBD1. The CDR3, as DNA: TGCAGCGTGATTTCCGGGACAGGGAGCTCCTACGAGCAGTACTTC. Protein sequence: CSVISGTGSSYEQYF.